This TCR beta chain derives from a study of blood T cell repertoires in COVID-19. The assay was immunoSEQ multiplex PCR, and TCRdb's table has in-frame clones only and misses some. Of about 330,000 clones listed, 88% are singletons. CDR1 is SGDLS and CDR2 is YYNGEE in the germline V gene. The CDR3 is made up of 18 amino acids. Losses at the gene ends were 1 base for V and 2 bases for J; bases not matched to a gene: 13. The chain recombines TRBV9 with TRBJ2-3; 7 nucleotides match TRBD2. The sample taken for sequencing was peripheral blood. The TCR was taken from a woman aged 45-65 years with active or convalescent COVID-19. In DNA, the CDR3 is TGTGCCAGCAGCGTAAATCGGGCTAGCGGCGGCTTCACAGATACGCAGTATTTT. Its translation: CASSVNRASGGFTDTQYF.